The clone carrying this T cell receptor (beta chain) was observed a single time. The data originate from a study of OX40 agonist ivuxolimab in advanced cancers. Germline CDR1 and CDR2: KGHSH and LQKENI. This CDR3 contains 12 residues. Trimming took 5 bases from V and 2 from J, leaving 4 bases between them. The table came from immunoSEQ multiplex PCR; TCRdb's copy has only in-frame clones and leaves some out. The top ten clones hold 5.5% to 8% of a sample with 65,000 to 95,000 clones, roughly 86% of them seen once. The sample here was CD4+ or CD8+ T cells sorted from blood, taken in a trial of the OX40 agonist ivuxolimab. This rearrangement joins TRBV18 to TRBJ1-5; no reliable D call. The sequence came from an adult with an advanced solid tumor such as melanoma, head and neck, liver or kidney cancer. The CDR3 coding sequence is TGTGCCAGCTCAAGTGGCAATCAGCCCCAGCATTTT. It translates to CASSSGNQPQHF.